This T cell receptor beta chain was recorded in a study of blood T cell repertoires in COVID-19. This CDR3 contains 14 residues. V lost 7 bases and J lost 0; bases outside the gene matches: 5. In germline, CDR1 is MNHEY, CDR2 SVGAGI. Method: immunoSEQ multiplex PCR; TCRdb's copy keeps in-frame clones and lacks some. Among about 120,000 clones, around 87% were seen once, and the ten largest hold 25% to 30%. The specimen was peripheral blood. The chain has TRBV6-5 and TRBJ2-7; 8 bases are a match to TRBD1. The receptor was derived from a woman aged 70-85 years with acute or convalescent COVID-19. CDR3 loop: CASTRDRSSYEQYF. CDR3 in DNA: TGTGCCAGCACCAGGGACAGGAGCTCCTACGAGCAGTACTTC.